This T cell receptor beta chain derives from a study of cytomegalovirus exposure and HLA in healthy donors. Across the study: Earlier work reported 100 million or so unique TCR beta sequences from 150 million to 200 million T cells.

Regarding this clone: Its antigen is not known.

PCR used 60 Vbeta primers and 13 Jbeta primers. Repertoires were generated with immunoSEQ multiplex PCR, while TCRdb's copy carries only in-frame clones and drops some. This table holds tens of thousands of clones. J lost 7 bases, V lost 0 bases, and 10 bases had no gene match. CDR3 length equals 16 residues. Germline loops: CDR1 LGHNA, CDR2 YSLEER. Study-level results: An analysis done earlier found most TCR beta V segments productive about 87% or about 30% of the time.

This TCR was sampled from a female donor in good health and CMV-seropositive. The chain combines TRBV4-3 with TRBJ1-2; 8 bases agree with TRBD1. Sequenced: PBMCs. The CDR3 bases are TGCGCCAGCAGCCAAGAAGGTGTCAGGGGGCGAGTTGGCTACACCTTC. This codes for CASSQEGVRGRVGYTF.